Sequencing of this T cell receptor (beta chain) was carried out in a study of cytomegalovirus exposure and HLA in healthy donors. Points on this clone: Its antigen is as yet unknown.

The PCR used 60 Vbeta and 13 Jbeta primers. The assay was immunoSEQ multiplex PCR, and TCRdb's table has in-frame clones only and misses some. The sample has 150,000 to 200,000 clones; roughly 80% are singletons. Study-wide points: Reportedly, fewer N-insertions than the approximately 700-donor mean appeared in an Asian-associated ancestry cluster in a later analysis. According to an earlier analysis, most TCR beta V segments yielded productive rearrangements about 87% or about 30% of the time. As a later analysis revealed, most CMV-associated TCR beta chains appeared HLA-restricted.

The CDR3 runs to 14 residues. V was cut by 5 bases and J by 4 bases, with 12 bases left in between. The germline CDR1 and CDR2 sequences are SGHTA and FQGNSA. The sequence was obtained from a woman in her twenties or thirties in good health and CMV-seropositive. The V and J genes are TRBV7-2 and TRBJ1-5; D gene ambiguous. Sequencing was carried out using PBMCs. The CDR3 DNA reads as TGTGCCAGCAGCCTATTAACGCGAAATCAGCCCCAGCATTTT. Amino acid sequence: CASSLLTRNQPQHF.